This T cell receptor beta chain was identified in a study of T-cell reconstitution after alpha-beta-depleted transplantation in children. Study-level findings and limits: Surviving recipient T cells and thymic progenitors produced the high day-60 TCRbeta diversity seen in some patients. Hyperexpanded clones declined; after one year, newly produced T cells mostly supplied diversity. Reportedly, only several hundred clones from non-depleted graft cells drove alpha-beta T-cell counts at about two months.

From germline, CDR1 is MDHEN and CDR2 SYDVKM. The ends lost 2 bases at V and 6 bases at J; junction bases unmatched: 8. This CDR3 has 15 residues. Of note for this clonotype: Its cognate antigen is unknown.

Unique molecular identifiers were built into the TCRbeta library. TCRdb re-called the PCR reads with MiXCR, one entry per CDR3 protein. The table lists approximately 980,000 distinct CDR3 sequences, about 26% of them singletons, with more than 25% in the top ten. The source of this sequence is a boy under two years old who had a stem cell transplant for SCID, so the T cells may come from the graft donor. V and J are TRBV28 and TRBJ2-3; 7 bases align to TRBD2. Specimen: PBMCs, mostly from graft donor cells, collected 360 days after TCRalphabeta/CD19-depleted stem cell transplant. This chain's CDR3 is CASSLASAGTDTQYF. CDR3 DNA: TGTGCCAGCAGTTTAGCTTCAGCGGGGACGGATACGCAGTATTTT.